A single sample is the source of the 20 T cell receptor beta chains below, sequenced in a study of blood T cells in healthy people across ages (dated by TCRdb to the mid-2010s). The library was generated by 5' RACE. Sequenced on an Illumina HiSeq 2500. A second 7 to 11 cycle PCR used a sample-barcoded 5' primer and a J-beta primer mix. The public reads were reanalyzed by TCRdb: fastp trimming at Q25, MiXCR alignment, in-frame beta chains only. Entries that share a CDR3 protein sequence are merged under the most common genes and DNA. The table for this sample lists hundreds of thousands of distinct CDR3 sequences; more than 40% of them were counted only once. 30% to 35% of the sample is taken by the ten largest. The sequencing input was blood. Receptor source: a woman aged 55-69 years in good health.

V is TRBV27 and J is TRBJ1-1; D remains unclear. This CDR3 is built from 14 residues. The V end lost 5 bases, the J end lost 1 base, and 11 bases lay between the germline ends. Per germline, CDR1 MNHEY and CDR2 SMNVEV (reference sequence). CDR3 loop: CASSPRWGNTEAFF. CDR3 nucleotide sequence: TGTGCCAGCAGTCCGCGATGGGGGAACACTGAAGCTTTCTTT.

The chain carries TRBV7-9 and TRBJ2-4, with D maybe TRBD1 (6 bases). The J call may not be correct, given that the DNA end is closer to TRBJ2-7. The CDR3 has 15 residues. In germline, CDR1 is SEHNR, CDR2 FQNEAQ (reference sequence). The CDR3 DNA reads as TGTGCCAGCAGCGGACTTGGGACAAGCCTTTACGAGCAGTACTTC. Translated, it gives CASSGLGTSLYEQYF.

The sample holds a few counts of this clonotype. The chain carries TRBV28 and TRBJ2-7; TRBD1 agrees at 7 bases. The V segment lost 10 bases and the J segment 0 bases; nucleotides outside the gene matches: 9. Germline V gene data show CDR1 as MDHEN and CDR2 as SYDVKM. CDR3 length: 14 residues. The DNA of the CDR3 is TGTGCCACCCGAAGGGGGCTTATCTCCTACGAGCAGTACTTC. This sequence encodes CATRRGLISYEQYF.

The rearrangement uses TRBV14 and TRBJ2-7; 15 nucleotides line up with TRBD2. V trimming: 1 base; J trimming: 6 bases; junction bases outside the gene matches: 10. This CDR3 has 18 residues. Germline CDR1 SGHDN, CDR2 FVKESK. The CDR3 loop is CASSQAPGTSGRLGEQYF. CDR3 in DNA: TGTGCCAGCAGCCAAGCTCCCGGGACTAGCGGGAGGCTAGGCGAGCAGTACTTC.

At least ten counts were recorded for this clonotype. The gene calls are TRBV7-2 and TRBJ2-7, with D possibly matching TRBD1 (6 bases). The CDR3 is 13 amino acids. Germline values: CDR1 SGHTA, CDR2 FQGNSA. V dropped 4 bases and J dropped 5 bases, with 12 bases sitting between them. As DNA, the CDR3 is TGTGCCAGCAGCTCCCTGGGGGCAAACGAGCAGTACTTC. It specifies CASSSLGANEQYF. Using reference TRBV7-2 and TRBJ2-7 for the parts outside the CDR3, the full variable domain is GAGVSQSPSNKVTEKGKDVELRCDPISGHTALYWYRQSLGQGLEFLIYFQGNSAPDKSGLPSDRFSAERTGGSVSTLTIQRTQQEDSAVYLCASSSLGANEQYFGPGTRLTVT.

This clonotype was picked up many times. This chain connects TRBV7-9 to TRBJ2-7; 7 positions agree with TRBD2. Germline CDR1 reads SEHNR; CDR2 reads FQNEAQ (reference sequence). With 3 bases clipped from V and 1 base from J, the junction kept 9 bases outside the gene matches. The CDR3 loop spans 16 amino acids. CDR3 DNA: TGTGCCAGCAGCTTCTGGGAGGGACTGGGATCCTACGAGCAGTACTTC. This translates into CASSFWEGLGSYEQYF.

A few counts support this clonotype. J is TRBJ2-1 and V is TRBV15; 7 nucleotides line up with TRBD2. CDR1 and CDR2 (germline): LNHNV, YYDKDF (reference sequence). The CDR3 is made up of 15 amino acids. Trimming cost V 4 bases and J 2 bases; bases outside gene matches: 5. DNA for the CDR3: TGTGCCACCAGCACTAGCGGAGGGACCTACAATGAGCAGTTCTTC. As protein: CATSTSGGTYNEQFF.

V gene TRBV10-3 combines with J gene TRBJ2-7; 8 bases are a match to TRBD2. The CDR3 has 16 residues. Germline CDR1 and CDR2: ENHRY and SYGVKD. Trimming took 4 bases from V and 10 from J; bases not matched to a gene: 18. The CDR3 DNA follows: TGTGCCATCAGTGCTCGAGGACTAGCTCCGGGAGAGAGCCAGTACTTC. This codes for CAISARGLAPGESQYF.

The chain carries TRBV6-6 and TRBJ2-1; TRBD2 matches at 7 bases. The J call may be faulty, since TRBJ2-7 better matches the DNA end. Germline V gives CDR1 MNHNY, CDR2 SVGAGI (reference sequence). This CDR3 spans 15 amino acids. The CDR3 here is CASSKGLVSYNEQYF. As DNA, the CDR3 is TGTGCCAGCAGTAAAGGACTAGTTTCCTACAATGAGCAGTACTTC.

The gene calls are TRBV29-1 and TRBJ2-3; TRBD2 is a possible D gene (6 bases). The CDR3 has 14 residues. V lost 8 bases and J lost 1, with 16 bases in between. CDR1 and CDR2 (germline): SQVTM, ANQGSEA. For the CDR3, the DNA is TGCAGCCTCGATGGAGGGGCGCGCACAGATACGCAGTATTTT. Protein sequence: CSLDGGARTDTQYF.

The V gene is TRBV5-1, the J gene TRBJ2-7; 12 positions match TRBD1. TRBJ2-5 matches the DNA end more closely, so the J call is doubtful. This CDR3 is 18 amino acids long. Germline V gives CDR1 SGHRS, CDR2 YFSETQ. The chain's CDR3 is CASSPDAGDRGLIETQYF. CDR3 bases: TGCGCCAGCAGCCCAGATGCGGGGGACAGGGGGCTAATAGAGACCCAGTACTTC.

The table lists this clonotype with a few counts. Relative to the germline gene, one junction end is altered; a read error may explain this. The V call is TRBV20-1, the J call TRBJ1-1; D is perhaps TRBD1 (6 bases). The CDR3 length is 13 residues. Germline CDR1 DFQATT, CDR2 SNEGSKA (reference sequence). The CDR3 is CSARGGGDTEAFF. The CDR3 coding sequence is TGCAGTGCGAGAGGGGGGGGGGACACTGAAGCTTTCTTT.

The genes are TRBV9 and TRBJ2-1; 7 bases line up with TRBD1. This CDR3 is built from 14 residues. Germline lookup yields CDR1 SGDLS and CDR2 YYNGEE. V dropped 4 bases and J dropped 4; count of bases not matched to a gene: 5. The CDR3 DNA sequence: TGTGCCAGCAGCTCAGGGGGTGCTTACAATGAGCAGTTCTTC. Protein sequence: CASSSGGAYNEQFF.

The chain recombines TRBV20-1 with TRBJ1-2; no firm D call. Trimming pared 2 bases from V and 7 bases from J, leaving 8 bases between. CDR1 and CDR2 from the germline V gene are DFQATT and SNEGSKA (reference sequence). CDR3 size: 11 residues. The CDR3 region is CSARPPSGYTF. CDR3 DNA: TGCAGTGCTAGACCTCCAAGTGGCTACACCTTC.

The chain employs TRBV24-1 and TRBJ2-1; 10 bases are shared with TRBD2. The CDR3 spans 17 residues. CDR1 KGHDR and CDR2 SFDVKD come from the germline V gene. V lost 4 bases, J lost 6 bases, and 11 bases stayed unmatched. Here the CDR3 reads CATSDSRASGSTNEQFF. The CDR3 nucleotides read TGTGCCACCAGTGACTCTCGGGCTAGCGGGAGTACCAATGAGCAGTTCTTC.

This clonotype came up a few times. The V gene is TRBV27, the J gene TRBJ2-5; D is unclear. CDR1 MNHEY and CDR2 SMNVEV come from the germline V gene (reference sequence). Trimming pared 6 bases from V and 11 bases from J, leaving 16 bases between. The CDR3 runs to 12 residues. The CDR3 DNA follows: TGTGCCAGCAGAGACCCACCTCGGAAGCAGTACTTC. It is translated as CASRDPPRKQYF.

The V call is TRBV2, the J call TRBJ2-5; D gene unclear. Trimming cost V 5 bases and J 5 bases, with 12 bases left between them. The CDR3 length is 13 residues. Germline lookup yields CDR1 SNHLY and CDR2 FYNNEI. The CDR3 DNA sequence: TGTGCCAGCAGTCCCAACGGTGTGGAGACCCAGTACTTC. It yields the protein CASSPNGVETQYF.

This chain connects TRBV29-1 to TRBJ2-1; D gene unclear. This CDR3 spans 13 amino acids. V was pared by 4 bases and J by 7 bases, with 14 bases between. Germline V gene data show CDR1 as SQVTM and CDR2 as ANQGSEA. CDR3 in amino acids: CSVVRTARNEQFF. The CDR3 region has the DNA TGCAGCGTTGTCCGGACCGCTAGGAATGAGCAGTTCTTC.

This clonotype was observed a few times. The chain carries TRBV20-1 and TRBJ2-7, with 7 bases matching TRBD2. The CDR3 is made up of 14 amino acids. The V segment lost 5 bases and the J segment 3 bases; nucleotides outside the gene matches: 10. In germline, CDR1 is DFQATT, CDR2 SNEGSKA (reference sequence). The CDR3 loop is CSALGREGGYEQYF. The CDR3 DNA follows: TGCAGTGCTTTGGGGAGGGAGGGCGGCTACGAGCAGTACTTC.

This chain uses TRBV6-1 with TRBJ2-1; 12 bases agree with TRBD2. The CDR3 runs 16 residues. With V trimmed by 6 bases and J by 3 bases, 6 bases remained unmatched. The germline gives CDR1 MNHNS, CDR2 SASEGT. The CDR3 protein is CASRGTSGRNYNEQFF. CDR3 DNA sequence: TGTGCCAGCAGGGGAACTAGCGGGAGGAACTACAATGAGCAGTTCTTC.